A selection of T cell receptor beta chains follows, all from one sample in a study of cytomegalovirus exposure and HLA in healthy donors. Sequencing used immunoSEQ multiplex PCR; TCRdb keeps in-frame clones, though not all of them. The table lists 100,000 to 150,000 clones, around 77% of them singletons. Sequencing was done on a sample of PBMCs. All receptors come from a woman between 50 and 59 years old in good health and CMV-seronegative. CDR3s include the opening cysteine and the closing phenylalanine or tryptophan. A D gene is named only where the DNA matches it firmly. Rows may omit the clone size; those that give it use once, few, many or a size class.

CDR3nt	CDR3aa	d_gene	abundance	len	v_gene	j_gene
TGTGCCAGCTCACCCGGTCGAAGGACATCTACCCGAGACACTGAAGCTTTCTTT	CASSPGRRTSTRDTEAFF	NA	NA	18	TRBV18	TRBJ1-1
TGTGCCTGGGGTGCCCCGGACTCCAGAAGAGGCAATCAGCCCCAGCATTTT	CAWGAPDSRRGNQPQHF	NA	NA	17	TRBV30	TRBJ1-5
TGTGCCAGCAGACAAAGCGGGAAGAGGACCGGGGAGCTGTTTTTT	CASRQSGKRTGELFF	TRBD2	few	15	TRBV7-9	TRBJ2-2
TGTGCCAGCAGTGCCCGTGGACAGGGCTATGGCTACACCTTC	CASSARGQGYGYTF	TRBD1	once	14	TRBV6-1	TRBJ1-2
TGCGCCAGCAGCTTGGTAGGGGGAGACTATGGCTACACCTTC	CASSLVGGDYGYTF	NA	NA	14	TRBV5-1	TRBJ1-2
TGCGCCAGCAGCTTGGCGACAGGGGGCAACTATGGCTACACCTTC	CASSLATGGNYGYTF	TRBD1	once	15	TRBV5-1	TRBJ1-2
TGCGCCAGCAGCCTTTCCGGGACTAGCGGGATCAATGAGCAGTTCTTC	CASSLSGTSGINEQFF	TRBD2	NA	16	TRBV5-1	TRBJ2-1
TGTGCCAGCAGCTTAGGTCGGGGGACTAGCGGGAGGGGGAATGAGCAGTTCTTC	CASSLGRGTSGRGNEQFF	TRBD2	NA	18	TRBV7-2	TRBJ2-1
TGTGCCAGCACCCAGGGGGCACCTGAAAAACTGTTTTTT	CASTQGAPEKLFF	TRBD1	NA	13	TRBV28	TRBJ1-4
TGCAGCGTTGAGACAGTCAGCTATGGCTACACCTTC	CSVETVSYGYTF	NA	NA	12	TRBV29-1	TRBJ1-2
TGTGCCAGCAGCGTAGTCGCAGGGTATAGAAACACCATATATTTT	CASSVVAGYRNTIYF	NA	NA	15	TRBV9	TRBJ1-3
TGTGCCAGCAGCGCTGGACAGGGAAGGACCTACGAGCAGTACTTC	CASSAGQGRTYEQYF	TRBD1	once	15	TRBV13	TRBJ2-7
TGTGCCAGCAGAGTTAGCTCCTACAATGAGCAGTTCTTC	CASRVSSYNEQFF	NA	NA	13	TRBV5-4	TRBJ2-1
TGTGCCAGCTCACCCCGGTCAGGGGCGGCCGCAGATACGCAGTATTTT	CASSPRSGAAADTQYF	NA	NA	16	TRBV18	TRBJ2-3
TGTGCCAGCAGCCGAGATGGACAGAGCTATGGCTACACCTTC	CASSRDGQSYGYTF	NA	once	14	TRBV7-2	TRBJ1-2
TGCAGCGTTGTAGGAGAGGCGCCCGCCTACGAGCAGTACTTC	CSVVGEAPAYEQYF	NA	once	14	TRBV29-1	TRBJ2-7
TGTGCCAGCAGGCGTACGCGCCTTTGGACTAGCGGGGATACAGATACGCAGTATTTT	CASRRTRLWTSGDTDTQYF	TRBD2	NA	19	TRBV7-9	TRBJ2-3
TGTGCCAGCAGCTTCCGGACAGGGGACACAGATACGCAGTATTTT	CASSFRTGDTDTQYF	TRBD1	NA	15	TRBV7-9	TRBJ2-3
TGCGCCAGCAGCGTCAGAAGACAGCAAGAGACCCAGTACTTC	CASSVRRQQETQYF	NA	NA	14	TRBV4-3	TRBJ2-5
TGTGCCAGCAGCTTACGAACCACCGGACTAGCGGGACCGGCAGATACGCAGTATTTT	CASSLRTTGLAGPADTQYF	TRBD2	NA	19	TRBV7-2	TRBJ2-3
TGTGCCAGCAGTGAAGCGGCAGGGAGGAGCTACACCTTC	CASSEAAGRSYTF	NA	NA	13	TRBV25-1	TRBJ1-2
TGTGCCTGTCAGGGCTCTGGAAACACCATATATTTT	CACQGSGNTIYF	NA	few	12	TRBV30	TRBJ1-3
TGTGCCAGCAGTTCCGGGACAGGGAGGAGCAATCAGCCCCAGCATTTT	CASSSGTGRSNQPQHF	TRBD1	few	16	TRBV27	TRBJ1-5
TGCGCCAGCAGCCCGTCGGCAGGGGGCACCGCAGATACGCAGTATTTT	CASSPSAGGTADTQYF	TRBD1	NA	16	TRBV5-1	TRBJ2-3
TGCGCCAGCAGCTTGGGACAGGGGAGCGAAAAACTGTTTTTT	CASSLGQGSEKLFF	TRBD1	NA	14	TRBV5-1	TRBJ1-4
TGTGCCAGCAGTCCAGCGGGAGATGGGAATCAGCCCCAGCATTTT	CASSPAGDGNQPQHF	NA	few	15	TRBV28	TRBJ1-5
TGTGCCAGCAGCTTAGATGTTAGCGGGAGTGGTACCGGGGAGCTGTTTTTT	CASSLDVSGSGTGELFF	TRBD2	NA	17	TRBV11-2	TRBJ2-2
TGTGCCAGCAGCTTAGACAGCAAATCCTACGAGCAGTACTTC	CASSLDSKSYEQYF	NA	NA	14	TRBV7-9	TRBJ2-7
TGTTCCAGCAGCTTAGCAGGACAGGGGCCTTATCAGCCCCAGCATTTT	CSSSLAGQGPYQPQHF	TRBD1	NA	16	TRBV7-9	TRBJ1-5
TGTGCCAGCAGTGAAGGGCTGAAAAACATTCAGTACTTC	CASSEGLKNIQYF	NA	NA	13	TRBV6-1	TRBJ2-4
TGTGCCAGCAGCGTATTGGGGAGGGGGGGTGGGGATGAGCAGTTCTTC	CASSVLGRGGGDEQFF	NA	NA	16	TRBV9	TRBJ2-1
TGTGCCAGCAGCTTAGCGCTGGGACTAGCGGGAGGGCCTACTGATACGCAGTATTTT	CASSLALGLAGGPTDTQYF	TRBD2	NA	19	TRBV7-2	TRBJ2-3
TGCGCCAGCAGCATGACTAGCGGGAGTCCCTACAATGAGCAGTTCTTC	CASSMTSGSPYNEQFF	TRBD2	NA	16	TRBV5-1	TRBJ2-1
TGCGCCAGCAGCTTGGTAGGGGCCCACGAGCAGTACTTC	CASSLVGAHEQYF	NA	few	13	TRBV5-1	TRBJ2-7
TGTGCCAGCAGGTGGCAGGGATTCCAGCCCCAGCATTTT	CASRWQGFQPQHF	NA	NA	13	TRBV28	TRBJ1-5
TGTGCCAGCTCACCAGAGGAGGGATCACGCAATCAGCCCCAGCATTTT	CASSPEEGSRNQPQHF	NA	NA	16	TRBV18	TRBJ1-5
TGCGCCAGCAGCTTGGATACAGTGGAAACAGATACGCAGTATTTT	CASSLDTVETDTQYF	NA	NA	15	TRBV5-1	TRBJ2-3
TGTGCCAGCAGCTTGTACAGCTTTAATGAAAAACTGTTCTTT	CASSLYSFNEKLFF	NA	NA	14	TRBV5-6	TRBJ1-4
TGCGCCAGCAGCCAAGTTCGGCAGGTGAACACTGAAGCTTTCTTT	CASSQVRQVNTEAFF	NA	NA	15	TRBV4-3	TRBJ1-1
TGTGCCAGCAGCTTAGGTTTAATGGGACAGGGGGCCAATGAGCAGTTCTTC	CASSLGLMGQGANEQFF	TRBD1	NA	17	TRBV7-3	TRBJ2-1
TGTGCCAGCAGACAGCTTAATGAAAAACTGTTTTTT	CASRQLNEKLFF	NA	NA	12	TRBV19	TRBJ1-4
TGTGCCATCAGGCCCGGGACAGGGTCCCCTAATGAAAAACTGTTTTTT	CAIRPGTGSPNEKLFF	TRBD1	NA	16	TRBV10-3	TRBJ1-4
TGTGCCAGCCGTAATTTAGGAAACACCATATATTTT	CASRNLGNTIYF	NA	NA	12	TRBV28	TRBJ1-3
TGTGCCATCAGTGAGTCGACAGGCTCCTACGAGCAGTACTTC	CAISESTGSYEQYF	NA	once	14	TRBV10-3	TRBJ2-7
TGTGCCAGCAGCGTAGTTACAGGGGGCGTTTCGAACACCGGGGAGCTGTTTTTT	CASSVVTGGVSNTGELFF	TRBD1	once	18	TRBV9	TRBJ2-2
TGTGCCAGCAGCACTCCAGGACAGGGGGCTGGAAACACCATATATTTT	CASSTPGQGAGNTIYF	TRBD1	once	16	TRBV5-6	TRBJ1-3
TGTGCCAGCAGCTCCGGGACTAGCGGGTTTGAGCAGTTCTTC	CASSSGTSGFEQFF	TRBD2	NA	14	TRBV5-4	TRBJ2-1
TGTGCCAGCAGCAGAGACAGGGGGCAATCGATCGACTATGGCTACACCTTC	CASSRDRGQSIDYGYTF	TRBD1	NA	17	TRBV5-6	TRBJ1-2
TGTGCCAGCCGGGGCGGGGGAGGCGCAACTACCGAGCAGTACTTC	CASRGGGGATTEQYF	TRBD2	NA	15	TRBV5-4	TRBJ2-7
TGTGCCAGCTCACCACCGTCTAGCGGGAAATGGAATGAGCAGTTCTTC	CASSPPSSGKWNEQFF	TRBD2	NA	16	TRBV18	TRBJ2-1
TGTGCCAGCAGCGTCCCGGGACAGGGGGCAGATACGCAGTATTTT	CASSVPGQGADTQYF	TRBD1	NA	15	TRBV28	TRBJ2-3
TGCGCCAGCAGCTTATTATCAGGGTCCTACGAGCAGTACTTC	CASSLLSGSYEQYF	NA	NA	14	TRBV5-1	TRBJ2-7
TGTGCCAGCAGCCCTGGGGGAGGTGGATACTATGGCTACACCTTC	CASSPGGGGYYGYTF	NA	NA	15	TRBV7-3	TRBJ1-2
TGTGCCAGCAGCAAGATGGGACTCCTCAATGAGCAGTTCTTC	CASSKMGLLNEQFF	NA	NA	14	TRBV27	TRBJ2-1
TGTGCCAGCAGTAACGGACAGGCCCAAGAGACCCAGTACTTC	CASSNGQAQETQYF	TRBD1	NA	14	TRBV6-1	TRBJ2-5